Listed here are 10 T cell receptor beta chains from one sample, sequenced in a study of OX40 agonist ivuxolimab in advanced cancers. Library preparation employed the immunoSEQ multiplex PCR assay. TCRdb mirrors the immuneACCESS table, restricted to in-frame sequences. Some clones are absent from its copies; in checked studies, under half trace to an unresolved V gene, and the reason for the others is unknown. In all, the sample holds about 45,000 clones, and approximately 91% of those were seen once. Clones ranked in the top ten supply around a fifth of the sample. This sample comprised CD4+ or CD8+ T cells sorted from blood, obtained in a trial of the OX40 agonist ivuxolimab. These receptors all stem from an adult with an advanced solid tumor such as melanoma, head and neck, liver or kidney cancer.

The rearrangement joins TRBV2 to TRBJ2-4, with a possible D match to TRBD2 (7 bases). Trimming left V 3 bases short and J 13 bases short, with 13 bases between. CDR3 length equals 12 residues. Germline V lookup: CDR1 SNHLY, CDR2 FYNNEI. CDR3 bases: TGTGCCAGCAGTGACGGCGGGGGCGGACAGTACTTC. Protein: CASSDGGGGQYF.

The chain uses TRBV11-2 and TRBJ2-5; 7 bases match TRBD2. V was clipped by 5 bases and J by 4 bases; unmatched bases: 7. Germline values: CDR1 SGHAT, CDR2 FQNNGV. The CDR3 has 14 residues. Here the CDR3 DNA reads TGTGCCAGCAGCCAAGCGGGGTGGGGAGAGACCCAGTACTTC. Amino acids: CASSQAGWGETQYF.

The rearrangement joins TRBV6-5 to TRBJ2-3, with D possibly matching TRBD2 (6 bases). Germline CDR1 is MNHEY and CDR2 is SVGAGI. The CDR3 runs to 16 residues. Trimming took 0 bases from V and 2 from J, leaving 12 bases between them. CDR3 amino acids: CASSYSGGAPTDTQYF. In DNA, the CDR3 is TGTGCCAGCAGTTACTCGGGGGGAGCCCCCACAGATACGCAGTATTTT.

The genes are TRBV7-9 and TRBJ1-1; tentatively, D is TRBD1 (5 bases). Germline assignment: CDR1 SEHNR and CDR2 FQNEAQ (reference sequence). Deletions cut 0 bases from V and 5 bases from J, with 13 bases between. The CDR3 has 15 amino acids. CDR3 in amino acids: CASSLAAGRGTEAFF. The CDR3 DNA sequence: TGTGCCAGCAGCTTAGCAGCGGGACGGGGTACTGAAGCTTTCTTT.

This clone occurred a few times. V usage is TRBV9 and J usage is TRBJ2-1; the D is unclear. With 4 bases removed from V and 10 bases from J, the gap between germline ends came to 18 bases. Germline assignment: CDR1 SGDLS and CDR2 YYNGEE. The CDR3 sequence is 14 residues long. CDR3 DNA: TGTGCCAGCAGCCCAAGGACCCGGATAGGGGAGCAGTTCTTC. Translated: CASSPRTRIGEQFF.

This chain connects TRBV14 to TRBJ2-7; D is tentatively TRBD1 or TRBD2 (5 bases each). The CDR3 is made up of 13 amino acids. V shed 9 bases and J shed 1 base, with 13 bases lying between them. Germline V gene lookup returns CDR1 SGHDN and CDR2 FVKESK. The CDR3 coding sequence is TGTGCCAGTTCCGGGGCTTTATCCTACGAGCAGTACTTC. It codes for CASSGALSYEQYF.

The rearrangement links TRBV6-1 to TRBJ2-4; D is unresolved. This CDR3 is built from 15 residues. The V end lost 4 bases, the J end lost 0 bases, and 10 bases lay between the germline ends. Germline V gene lookup returns CDR1 MNHNS and CDR2 SASEGT. The CDR3 sequence: CASSGPVLAKNIQYF. CDR3 nucleotide sequence: TGTGCCAGCAGTGGGCCCGTCTTAGCCAAAAACATTCAGTACTTC.

This clone was picked up one time. This chain joins TRBV28 and TRBJ1-4; D unclear. CDR3 length: 13 amino acids. Trimming took off 10 bases at V and 6 bases at J, with 15 bases between the two ends. Germline V gives CDR1 MDHEN, CDR2 SYDVKM. The CDR3 sequence is CATLRVQDEKLFF. As DNA, the CDR3 is TGTGCCACCCTAAGGGTCCAGGATGAAAAACTGTTTTTT. Variable domain in full (rest from reference TRBV28 and TRBJ1-4): DVKVTQSSRYLVKRTGEKVFLECVQDMDHENMFWYRQDPGLGLRLIYFSYDVKMKEKGDIPEGYSVSREKKERFSLILESASTNQTSMYLCATLRVQDEKLFFGSGTQLSVL.

This chain joins TRBV5-6 and TRBJ2-5; tentatively, D is TRBD1 (5 bases). The V and J ends lost 4 bases and 2 bases respectively, with 21 bases between them. The CDR3 spans 17 residues. Germline CDR1 is SGHDT and CDR2 is YYEEEE. CDR3 loop: CASSVADSGWEQETQYF. The CDR3 DNA reads as TGTGCCAGCAGCGTCGCCGACTCAGGGTGGGAACAAGAGACCCAGTACTTC.

The genes are TRBV27 and TRBJ2-1, with TRBD2 matching 10 bases. The CDR3 spans 15 residues. After removal of 3 bases from V and 7 bases from J, the junction contained 6 bases not matched to a gene. Germline V CDR1 and CDR2: MNHEY, SMNVEV (reference sequence). The CDR3 DNA reads as TGTGCCAGCAGTTTTAGGGCTAGCGGGGGTAATGAGCAGTTCTTC. Translated: CASSFRASGGNEQFF.